The rows below give T cell receptor beta chains drawn from one sample of a study of blood T cell repertoires in COVID-19. Libraries were prepared by immunoSEQ multiplex PCR; TCRdb keeps only in-frame clonotypes and omits some of them. The table shows roughly 190,000 clones, with about nine tenths occurring only once. The sequenced sample was PBMCs or T cells enriched from blood (not recorded which). These receptors were collected from a woman aged 18-29 years who had recovered from COVID-19. The CDR3 runs from the conserved cysteine through the conserved F or W. Fields, in order: clone size, V gene, J gene, CDR3 length, D gene, CDR3 DNA, CDR3 protein. A D gene is named only where the DNA matches it firmly. Clone size is shown for a subset of rows, as once, few, many or a class of expanded clone.

>NA|TRBV27|TRBJ2-7|13|NA
TGTGCCAGCAGTTTGAACAGGGCCCACGAGCAGTACTTC
CASSLNRAHEQYF
>NA|TRBV4-3|TRBJ2-7|14|NA
TGCGCCAGCAGCCAAGACCACAGGGGAGGCGAGCAGTACTTC
CASSQDHRGGEQYF
>NA|TRBV5-6|TRBJ2-5|14|TRBD1
TGTGCCAGCAGCCGCCGGGACAGTGACGAGACCCAGTACTTC
CASSRRDSDETQYF
>NA|TRBV5-1|TRBJ2-7|15|TRBD2
TGCGCCAGCAGCGCCACCGGGACTAGCGGCTACGAGCAGTACTTC
CASSATGTSGYEQYF
>NA|TRBV28|TRBJ2-7|16|NA
TGTGCCACCGGAGGTAGGCGGGCCCGCGCCTCCTACGAGCAGTACTTC
CATGGRRARASYEQYF
>NA|TRBV10-3|TRBJ2-7|13|NA
TGTGCCATCAGTGAGCCTCTTAACTACGAGCAGTACTTC
CAISEPLNYEQYF
>NA|TRBV18|TRBJ2-2|18|TRBD1
TGTGCCAGCTCACCCGGACAGGGGGGAAGCGCGAACACCGGGGAGCTGTTTTTT
CASSPGQGGSANTGELFF
>NA|TRBV10-2|TRBJ2-1|15|TRBD2
TGCGCCAGCGAGGAGCGGGGCCTGAACTACAATGAGCAGTTCTTC
CASEERGLNYNEQFF
>NA|TRBV28|TRBJ2-7|13|NA
TGTGCCAGCAGCCTCACCCGACTAGTCGAGCAGTACTTC
CASSLTRLVEQYF
>NA|TRBV5-4|TRBJ2-7|15|TRBD2
TGTGCCAGCAGCACCCCAGCGGGGAGGGCCTCCGAGCAGTACTTC
CASSTPAGRASEQYF
>NA|TRBV5-6|TRBJ2-3|14|TRBD2
TGTGCCAGCAGCTCCTTAGCGGGAGCAGATACGCAGTATTTT
CASSSLAGADTQYF
>NA|TRBV6-2/TRBV6-3|TRBJ2-2|16|TRBD2
TGTGCCAGCACCCCAATTAGGACTAGCGGGGCCGGGGAGCTGTTTTTT
CASTPIRTSGAGELFF
>NA|TRBV27|TRBJ2-1|15|NA
TGTGCCAGCAGTCGCGGCCTTGGAGGAAGGAATGAGCAGTTCTTC
CASSRGLGGRNEQFF
>NA|TRBV20-1|TRBJ2-1|14|TRBD2
TGCAGTGCTAGTGGGATAGCGGGAATCGATGAGCAGTTCTTC
CSASGIAGIDEQFF
>NA|TRBV9|TRBJ2-7|15|TRBD2
TGTGCCAGCAGCGTTCGCGCGGGAGTCTCCTACGAGCAGTACTTC
CASSVRAGVSYEQYF
>NA|TRBV27|TRBJ2-5|15|TRBD1
TGTGCCAGCAGTTTATTCGGGACAGCGAAAGAGACCCAGTACTTC
CASSLFGTAKETQYF
>NA|TRBV7-8|TRBJ1-1|18|TRBD1
TGTGCCAGCAGCTTAGGGTGGACAGGGGGGGTTAGGAACACTGAAGCTTTCTTT
CASSLGWTGGVRNTEAFF
>NA|TRBV3-1/TRBV3-2|TRBJ1-1|13|NA
TGTGCCAGCAGCCAGATTACAGGCTCTGAAGCTTTCTTT
CASSQITGSEAFF
>NA|TRBV5-4|TRBJ2-7|12|NA
TGTGCCAGCAGCTTTGGCGGTTACGAGCAGTACTTC
CASSFGGYEQYF
>once|TRBV6-2/TRBV6-3|TRBJ2-7|19|TRBD2
TGTGCCAGCAGTTACTCTAGTCGGGGGACTAGCGGGAGCGGGTACGAGCAGTACTTC
CASSYSSRGTSGSGYEQYF
>NA|TRBV2|TRBJ2-2|15|TRBD2
TGTGCCAGCAGTGAACTAGCGGTTCTCACCGGGGAGCTGTTTTTT
CASSELAVLTGELFF
>once|TRBV30|TRBJ1-2|13|NA
TGTGCCTGGAGGCAGGGGCGCAAGGATGGCTACACCTTC
CAWRQGRKDGYTF
>NA|TRBV18|TRBJ1-1|15|NA
TGTGCCAGCTCACGCCTAACAGGCGCCAACACTGAAGCTTTCTTT
CASSRLTGANTEAFF
>NA|TRBV4-3|TRBJ2-3|15|NA
TGCGCCAGCAGCCAGGCGGCCGGAGGGACAGATACGCAGTATTTT
CASSQAAGGTDTQYF
>NA|TRBV5-6|TRBJ2-1|14|NA
TGTGCCAGCAGCTTGACGGGACACCTCGAAGGGCAGTTCTTC
CASSLTGHLEGQFF
>NA|TRBV11-2|TRBJ2-5|15|NA
TGTGCCAGCAGCTTAGATCGGGGTCAGCAAGAGACCCAGTACTTC
CASSLDRGQQETQYF
>NA|TRBV27|TRBJ2-1|14|TRBD1
TGTGCCAGCAGTTTGGGACAGGGGGCGGGTGAGCAGTTCTTC
CASSLGQGAGEQFF
>NA|TRBV9|TRBJ1-6|14|NA
TGTGCCAGCACCGGGACACCCCTGGATTCACCCCTCCACTTT
CASTGTPLDSPLHF
>NA|TRBV14|TRBJ2-1|15|TRBD2
TGTGCCAGCAGTTCCAGCGGGATCCCCTACAATGAGCAGTTCTTC
CASSSSGIPYNEQFF
>NA|TRBV9|TRBJ1-6|13|TRBD1
TGTGCCAGCAGCCCGGGACAGGGTTCACCCCTCCACTTT
CASSPGQGSPLHF
>NA|TRBV28|TRBJ2-7|14|TRBD2
TGTGCCAGCAGTTTGCTAGCGGGGGATGGCGAGCAGTACTTC
CASSLLAGDGEQYF
>NA|TRBV2|TRBJ2-1|17|NA
TGTGCCAGCACAGAAAGGTTCGGACTGCTCGAAGGCAATGAGCAGTTCTTC
CASTERFGLLEGNEQFF
>NA|TRBV11-2|TRBJ2-2|16|NA
TGTGCCAGCAAACCACTCAAGCGTACGAACACCGGGGAGCTGTTTTTT
CASKPLKRTNTGELFF
>NA|TRBV3-1/TRBV3-2|TRBJ2-7|13|TRBD1
TGTGCCAGCAGCCAAGCTGCGACAGGGGTAGGGTACTTC
CASSQAATGVGYF
>NA|TRBV14|TRBJ1-1|14|NA
TGTGCCAGCAGCCAAGGGCGGTTTTACACTGAAGCTTTCTTT
CASSQGRFYTEAFF
>NA|TRBV25-1|TRBJ1-2|13|TRBD1
TGTGCCAGCAGTGAAGGACAGGCCCTCGGCTACACCTTC
CASSEGQALGYTF
>NA|TRBV6-5|TRBJ2-1|14|NA
TGTGCCAGCAGTCCGCCCTCAGGGCTTAATGAGCAGTTCTTC
CASSPPSGLNEQFF
>NA|TRBV28|TRBJ2-7|13|NA
TGTGCCAGCAGCCCCGGACTGTACTACGAGCAGTACTTC
CASSPGLYYEQYF
>NA|TRBV24-1|TRBJ2-2|17|TRBD1
TGTGCCACCAGTGATCCAGGACAGGGTTCGAACACCGGGGAGCTGTTTTTT
CATSDPGQGSNTGELFF
>NA|TRBV29-1|TRBJ1-2|16|TRBD1
TGCAGCGTGGGCCCCGGGACAGGCCCTACTAACTATGGCTACACCTTC
CSVGPGTGPTNYGYTF
>NA|TRBV5-4|TRBJ2-7|14|NA
TGTGCCAGCAGCTTGGGGTGGGCCTCCTACGAGCAGTACTTC
CASSLGWASYEQYF
>NA|TRBV18|TRBJ2-3|16|NA
TGTGCCAGCTCACCCTCGTCCCAGGGTTTAACAGATACGCAGTATTTT
CASSPSSQGLTDTQYF
>NA|TRBV6-2/TRBV6-3|TRBJ1-2|16|NA
TGTGCCAGCAGTTACGAAGGGTTATCTTCGGGGTATGGCTACACCTTC
CASSYEGLSSGYGYTF
>NA|TRBV6-2/TRBV6-3|TRBJ2-1|13|TRBD2
TGTGCCAGCAGTACTAGCGGGAGAGATGAGCAGTTCTTC
CASSTSGRDEQFF
>NA|TRBV13|TRBJ2-7|14|NA
TGTGCCAGCAGCTCCAGAAGTATCTCCTACGAGCAGTACTTC
CASSSRSISYEQYF
>NA|TRBV19|TRBJ2-7|14|TRBD2
TGTGCCAGTAGTATCTTAGCGGGAGCGGGCGAGCAGTACTTC
CASSILAGAGEQYF
>NA|TRBV28|TRBJ1-3|17|NA
TGTGCCAGCAGTTTACACGCTAGGACAGACTCTGGAAACACCATATATTTT
CASSLHARTDSGNTIYF
>many|TRBV2|TRBJ2-1|15|TRBD2
TGTGCCAGCATAAAGCGGGAGGCTCCAGTGAATGAGCAGTTCTTC
CASIKREAPVNEQFF
>NA|TRBV11-2|TRBJ2-7|16|NA
TGTGCCAGCAGCTTACGACGGGACTTCCTTTCGGGAGAGCAGTACTTC
CASSLRRDFLSGEQYF
>few|TRBV7-9|TRBJ2-7|14|TRBD1
TGTGCCAGCAGCCCGCGACAGGGACGATACGAGCAGTACTTC
CASSPRQGRYEQYF
>NA|TRBV2|TRBJ2-7|14|NA
TGTGCCAGCAGGAGACCGGGACTCCCCTACGAGCAGTACTTC
CASRRPGLPYEQYF
>NA|TRBV25-1|TRBJ1-1|15|TRBD1
TGTGCCAGCAGTGTTCCCGGGACAGGGGCCACTGAAGCTTTCTTT
CASSVPGTGATEAFF
>NA|TRBV29-1|TRBJ2-2|12|NA
TGCAGCGTTGGTACCCCAGGCGGGGAGCTGTTTTTT
CSVGTPGGELFF
>once|TRBV5-4|TRBJ2-3|14|TRBD1
TGTGCCAGCAGCAACCGGGACAGGAGAGATACGCAGTATTTT
CASSNRDRRDTQYF
>NA|TRBV7-2|TRBJ2-1|17|TRBD2
TGTGCCAGCAGCCCTGCGTCGACTAGCGCCTCCTACAATGAGCAGTTCTTC
CASSPASTSASYNEQFF
>NA|TRBV7-9|TRBJ2-3|14|TRBD2
TGTGCCAGCCACTCACTAGCGGGAGGAGATACGCAGTATTTT
CASHSLAGGDTQYF
>NA|TRBV30|TRBJ1-1|13|TRBD1
TGTGCCAGACTGAACAGGGGGACCCCTGAAGCTTTCTTT
CARLNRGTPEAFF
>NA|TRBV5-4|TRBJ1-2|14|NA
TGTGCCAGCAGCTCAAAGACTGATAACTATGGCTACACCTTC
CASSSKTDNYGYTF
>NA|TRBV30|TRBJ2-2|14|NA
TGTGCCTGGAGAATTGCTACGAACACCGGGGAGCTGTTTTTT
CAWRIATNTGELFF
>NA|TRBV5-6|TRBJ2-7|16|TRBD2
TGTGCCAGCAGGGGGCGGGGACTAGCGGGAGTCTACGAGCAGTACTTC
CASRGRGLAGVYEQYF